The rows below give T cell receptor beta chains drawn from one sample of a study of OX40 agonist ivuxolimab in advanced cancers. Sequenced by immunoSEQ multiplex PCR; TCRdb stores in-frame clones only, minus some. Of approximately 84,000 clones listed, about 80% are singletons. The source material was CD4+ or CD8+ T cells sorted from blood, sampled in a trial of the OX40 agonist ivuxolimab. These receptors were collected from an adult with an advanced solid tumor such as melanoma, head and neck, liver or kidney cancer. CDR3s include the opening cysteine and the closing phenylalanine or tryptophan. A D gene is named only where the DNA matches it firmly. Clone size is shown for a subset of rows, as once, few, many or a class of expanded clone.

d_gene,v_gene,abundance,j_gene,CDR3nt,CDR3aa
TRBD1,TRBV11-2,NA,TRBJ1-6,TGTGCCAGCAGCCGGGGCCTAGGACAGGGAGATTCACCCCTCCACTTT,CASSRGLGQGDSPLHF
NA,TRBV5-4,NA,TRBJ1-3,TGTGCCAGCAGCTTGGGGGCCGAAGGTGACTCTGGAAACACCATATATTTT,CASSLGAEGDSGNTIYF
NA,TRBV11-3,once,TRBJ2-3,TGTGCCAGCAGCTTAGGGACTACCGGCACAGATACGCAGTATTTT,CASSLGTTGTDTQYF
NA,TRBV10-3,NA,TRBJ1-5,TGTGCCATCAGTGAATCAGGGGATAGCAATCAGCCCCAGCATTTT,CAISESGDSNQPQHF
NA,TRBV4-3,once,TRBJ2-1,TGCGCCAGCAGCCAAGATGTTAGTGGCAATGAGCAGTTCTTC,CASSQDVSGNEQFF
TRBD1,TRBV6-6,NA,TRBJ1-5,TGTGCCAGCGGGACAGTTACTAGCAATCAGCCCCAGCATTTT,CASGTVTSNQPQHF
NA,TRBV6-6,NA,TRBJ1-2,TGTGCCAGCAGTTACTCCAGCGTCCCGACAAACGGCTACACCTTC,CASSYSSVPTNGYTF
NA,TRBV19,NA,TRBJ2-3,TGTGCCAGTAGTGGGTTTTCCACAGATACGCAGTATTTT,CASSGFSTDTQYF
NA,TRBV28,NA,TRBJ2-2,TGTGCCAGCAGTCCTTCGAAGAACACCGGGGAGCTGTTTTTT,CASSPSKNTGELFF
NA,TRBV11-1,NA,TRBJ2-2,TGTGCCAGCAGCTTAGTCCCCCAGTCCGGGGAGCTGTTTTTT,CASSLVPQSGELFF
NA,TRBV12-5,once,TRBJ1-1,TGTGCTAGTGGTTTGACAGCGAACACTGAAGCTTTCTTT,CASGLTANTEAFF
TRBD2,TRBV28,NA,TRBJ2-5,TGTGCCAGCAGTTTGAACCTAGCGGGGGTGGAGACCCAGTACTTC,CASSLNLAGVETQYF
NA,TRBV19,NA,TRBJ1-5,TGTGCCAGTCAGGGGTCTGAGAGTCAGCCCCAGCATTTT,CASQGSESQPQHF
NA,TRBV10-3,NA,TRBJ2-3,TGTGCCATCAGGAGGGGGACTCCCACAGATACGCAGTATTTT,CAIRRGTPTDTQYF
TRBD1,TRBV19,NA,TRBJ1-1,TGTGCCAGTAGAGGGGACAGAAGCACTGAAGCTTTCTTT,CASRGDRSTEAFF
NA,TRBV2,NA,TRBJ2-2,TGTGCCAGCAGTGAGAGAGTCGGGAACACCGGGGAGCTGTTTTTT,CASSERVGNTGELFF
TRBD1,TRBV6-5,NA,TRBJ1-6,TGTGCCAGCAGTTACTCTGGACAGGACCTTTATTCACCCCTCCACTTT,CASSYSGQDLYSPLHF
TRBD2,TRBV4-3,NA,TRBJ2-2,TGCGCCAGCAGCCAATCTGCCCGGGGGGAAAACACCGGGGAGCTGTTTTTT,CASSQSARGENTGELFF
NA,TRBV2,few,TRBJ1-5,TGTGCCAGCAGTGAAATCGATCCTAATCAGCCCCAGCATTTT,CASSEIDPNQPQHF
NA,TRBV7-9,NA,TRBJ1-1,TGTGCCAGCAGCTTACCACAGTTAGGGTTTGGGGACACTGAAGCTTTCTTT,CASSLPQLGFGDTEAFF
NA,TRBV19,NA,TRBJ2-5,TGTGCCAGTAGTATGGGACCAGGCGGGTCAAAGGGGGAGACCCAGTACTTC,CASSMGPGGSKGETQYF
TRBD1,TRBV11-1,NA,TRBJ1-6,TGTGCCAGCAGCTTAGAAGGCAGGGGGACGGCACCCCTCCACTTT,CASSLEGRGTAPLHF
NA,TRBV5-8,NA,TRBJ1-6,TGTGCCAGCAGCTGGGGGCGGGGGGATAATTCACCCCTCCACTTT,CASSWGRGDNSPLHF
NA,TRBV4-2,NA,TRBJ1-3,TGTGCCAGCAGCCAAGATGTGCAGGGGACGCGAAACACCATATATTTT,CASSQDVQGTRNTIYF
NA,TRBV28,NA,TRBJ1-5,TGTGCCAGCAGTGACGGGGGCGCGGACCATCAGCCCCAGCATTTT,CASSDGGADHQPQHF
NA,TRBV5-6,NA,TRBJ1-2,TGTGCCAGCAGCTTGGGGCGGAATGGCTACACCTTC,CASSLGRNGYTF
NA,TRBV25-1,once,TRBJ1-2,TGTGCCAGCAGTATGTGGGTTGACTATGGCTACACCTTC,CASSMWVDYGYTF
NA,TRBV10-3,NA,TRBJ2-4,TGTGCCATCAGTGAGTCCAGGGACATTCAGTACTTC,CAISESRDIQYF
NA,TRBV28,NA,TRBJ2-5,TGTGCCAGCAGTCCCATGAGGGGGGCGAAGGAGACCCAGTACTTC,CASSPMRGAKETQYF
NA,TRBV29-1,NA,TRBJ2-5,TGCAGCGTCCAAGAACAGGCCTTAAGCTCCAGGGAGACCCAGTACTTC,CSVQEQALSSRETQYF